What follows are 9 T cell receptor beta chains derived from one specimen sequenced in a study of Ad26.COV2.S vaccination and SARS-CoV-2 variants. Treatment described: some 19 received Ad26.COV2.S at low or high dose, single or two shots; 5 received placebo; per-sample allocation not given. The samples date from day 63 after the first vaccine or placebo injection. Repertoires were generated with immunoSEQ multiplex PCR, while TCRdb's copy carries only in-frame clones and drops some. The sample has roughly 300,000 clones; 85% to 90% are singletons. Sequences were derived from peripheral blood, sampled in a trial of Ad26.COV2.S vaccine versus placebo. The receptors come from a person between 18 and 60 years old who received the Ad26.COV2.S COVID-19 vaccine or a placebo.

The V gene is TRBV10-3, the J gene TRBJ2-3; D is unclear. V was pared by 10 bases and J by 0 bases, with 5 bases between. CDR1 and CDR2 from the germline V gene are ENHRY and SYGVKD. CDR3 size: 11 residues. The CDR3: CATRSTDTQYF. DNA for the CDR3: TGTGCCACACGGAGCACAGATACGCAGTATTTT.

This sequence joins TRBV4-2 and TRBJ1-5, with TRBD1 identical over 10 bases. J gave up 3 bases and V 1 base, and 6 bases lay outside the gene matches. CDR1 and CDR2 from the germline V gene are LGHNA and YNFKEQ. The CDR3 is 17 residues long. CDR3 nucleotides: TGTGCCAGCAGCCAAGGGGGGACAGGGGCGAACAATCAGCCCCAGCATTTT. Protein product: CASSQGGTGANNQPQHF.

A single count supports this clone. J is TRBJ2-3 and V is TRBV19; D not certain. The CDR3 covers 12 residues. Germline V gene sequence: CDR1 LNHDA, CDR2 SQIVND (reference sequence). V gave up 3 bases and J gave up 6 bases, with 7 bases separating them. CDR3 bases: TGTGCCAGTAGTATTCATGGGGATACGCAGTATTTT. This sequence encodes CASSIHGDTQYF.

Here the CDR3 reads CASSLASGAELGNEQFF. CDR3 nucleotides: TGTGCCAGCAGCTTGGCTTCGGGAGCGGAGCTAGGCAATGAGCAGTTCTTC. The chain uses TRBV11-2 and TRBJ2-1, with a possible D match to TRBD2 (6 bases). This CDR3 comprises 17 residues. V lost 3 bases, J lost 6 bases, and 21 bases lay in between. Germline V gene sequence: CDR1 SGHAT, CDR2 FQNNGV.

V gene TRBV6-5 combines with J gene TRBJ2-2; 8 bases match TRBD1. V gave up 6 bases and J gave up 5 bases; unmatched junction bases: 5. Germline V gives CDR1 MNHEY, CDR2 SVGAGI. The CDR3 is made up of 14 amino acids. CDR3 region: CASRQGARTGELFF. Written as DNA, the CDR3 is TGTGCCAGCAGGCAGGGGGCTCGGACCGGGGAGCTGTTTTTT.

This chain uses TRBV6-5 with TRBJ1-2, with a possible D match to TRBD1 (5 bases). The CDR3 contains 13 residues. Germline V gene lookup returns CDR1 MNHEY and CDR2 SVGAGI. Deletions cut 0 bases from V and 7 bases from J, with 9 bases between. CDR3 nucleotide sequence: TGTGCCAGCAGTTACTCGGGGGGTGGTGGCTACACCTTC. Protein sequence: CASSYSGGGGYTF.

The rearrangement links TRBV9 to TRBJ1-1, with 11 nucleotides matching TRBD1. J gave up 4 bases and V 3 bases, and 2 bases lay outside the gene matches. From germline, CDR1 is SGDLS and CDR2 YYNGEE. This CDR3 spans 14 amino acids. The CDR3 DNA sequence: TGTGCCAGCAGCGCCGGGACAGGGGGCACTGAAGCTTTCTTT. Translated: CASSAGTGGTEAFF.

This chain connects TRBV12-2 to TRBJ2-2. TRBV12-2 is assigned pseudogene status. The CDR3 has 12 residues. CDR3 DNA sequence: TGTGCAAGTCGCCCAAGCCTGGCGGAGCTGTTTTTT. Translating it yields CASRPSLAELFF.

Comments on this clone: Other nucleotide sequences in the sample specify the same CDR3. The gene calls are TRBV13 and TRBJ2-5; a weak D match, TRBD2 (7 bases). Trimming removed 0 bases from V and 1 base from J, with 9 bases in between. Germline CDR1 PRHDT, CDR2 FYEKMQ (reference sequence). The CDR3 covers 15 residues. CDR3 sequence (DNA): TGTGCCAGCAGCTTAGGCGGGGGGCCCCAAGAGACCCAGTACTTC. Residues: CASSLGGGPQETQYF. The whole variable domain, filled in from reference TRBV13 and TRBJ2-5, reads AAGVIQSPRHLIKEKRETATLKCYPIPRHDTVYWYQQGPGQDPQFLISFYEKMQSDKGSIPDRFSAQQFSDYHSELNMSSLELGDSALYFCASSLGGGPQETQYFGPGTRLLVL.